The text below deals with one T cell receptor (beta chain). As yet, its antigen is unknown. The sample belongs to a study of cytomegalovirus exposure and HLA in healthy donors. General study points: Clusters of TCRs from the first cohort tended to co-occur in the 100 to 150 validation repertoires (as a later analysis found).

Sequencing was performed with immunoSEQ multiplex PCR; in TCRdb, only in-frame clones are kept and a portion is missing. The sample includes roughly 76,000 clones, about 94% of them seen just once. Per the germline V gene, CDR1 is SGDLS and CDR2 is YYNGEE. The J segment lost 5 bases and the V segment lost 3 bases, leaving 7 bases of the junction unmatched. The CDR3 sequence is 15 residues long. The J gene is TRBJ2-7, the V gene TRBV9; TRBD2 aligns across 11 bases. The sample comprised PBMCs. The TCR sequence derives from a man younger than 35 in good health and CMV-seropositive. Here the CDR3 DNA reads TGTGCCAGCAGCGCGGGACTAGCGGCAGGGCACGAGCAGTACTTC. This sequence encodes CASSAGLAAGHEQYF.